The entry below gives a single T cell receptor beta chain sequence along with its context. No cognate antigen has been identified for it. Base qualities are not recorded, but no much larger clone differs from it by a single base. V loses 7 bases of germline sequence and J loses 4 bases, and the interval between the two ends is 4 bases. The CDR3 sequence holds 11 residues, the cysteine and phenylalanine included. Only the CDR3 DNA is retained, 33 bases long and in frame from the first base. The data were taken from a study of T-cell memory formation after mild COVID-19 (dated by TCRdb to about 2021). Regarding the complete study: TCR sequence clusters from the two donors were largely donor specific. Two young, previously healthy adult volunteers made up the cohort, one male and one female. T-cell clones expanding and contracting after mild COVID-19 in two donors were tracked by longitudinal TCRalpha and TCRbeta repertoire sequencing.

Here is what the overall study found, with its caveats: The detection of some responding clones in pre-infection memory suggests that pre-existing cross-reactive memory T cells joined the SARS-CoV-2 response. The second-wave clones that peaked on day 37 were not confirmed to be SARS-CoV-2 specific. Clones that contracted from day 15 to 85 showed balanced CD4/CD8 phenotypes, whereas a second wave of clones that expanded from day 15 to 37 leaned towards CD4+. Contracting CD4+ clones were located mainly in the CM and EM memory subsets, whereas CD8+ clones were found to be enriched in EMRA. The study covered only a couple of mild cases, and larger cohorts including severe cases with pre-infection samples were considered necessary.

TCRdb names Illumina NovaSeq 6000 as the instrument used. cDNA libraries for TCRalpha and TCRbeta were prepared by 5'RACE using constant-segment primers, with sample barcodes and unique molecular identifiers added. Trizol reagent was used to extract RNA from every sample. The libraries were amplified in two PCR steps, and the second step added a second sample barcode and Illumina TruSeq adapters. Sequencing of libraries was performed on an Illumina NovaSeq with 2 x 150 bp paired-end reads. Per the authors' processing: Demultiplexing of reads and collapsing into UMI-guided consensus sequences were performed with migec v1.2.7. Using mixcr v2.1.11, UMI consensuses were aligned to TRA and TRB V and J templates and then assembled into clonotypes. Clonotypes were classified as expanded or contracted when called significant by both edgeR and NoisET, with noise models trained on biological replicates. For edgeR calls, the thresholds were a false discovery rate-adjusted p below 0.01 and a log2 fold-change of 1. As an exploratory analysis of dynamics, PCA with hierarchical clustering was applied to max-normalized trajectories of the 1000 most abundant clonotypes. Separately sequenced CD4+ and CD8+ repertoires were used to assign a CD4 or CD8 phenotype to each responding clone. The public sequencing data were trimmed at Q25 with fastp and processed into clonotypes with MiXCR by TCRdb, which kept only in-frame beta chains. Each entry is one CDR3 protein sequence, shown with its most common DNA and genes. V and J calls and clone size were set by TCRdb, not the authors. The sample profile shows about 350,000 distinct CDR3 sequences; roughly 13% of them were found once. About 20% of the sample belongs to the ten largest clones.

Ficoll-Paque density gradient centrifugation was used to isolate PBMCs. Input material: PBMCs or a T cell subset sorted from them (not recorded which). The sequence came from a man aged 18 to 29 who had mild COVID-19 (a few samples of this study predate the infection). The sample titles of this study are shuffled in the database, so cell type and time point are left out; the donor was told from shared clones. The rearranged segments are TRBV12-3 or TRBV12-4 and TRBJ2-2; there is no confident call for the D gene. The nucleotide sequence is TGTGCCAGCACGCCCACCGGGGAGCTGTTTTTT. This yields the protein CASTPTGELFF.